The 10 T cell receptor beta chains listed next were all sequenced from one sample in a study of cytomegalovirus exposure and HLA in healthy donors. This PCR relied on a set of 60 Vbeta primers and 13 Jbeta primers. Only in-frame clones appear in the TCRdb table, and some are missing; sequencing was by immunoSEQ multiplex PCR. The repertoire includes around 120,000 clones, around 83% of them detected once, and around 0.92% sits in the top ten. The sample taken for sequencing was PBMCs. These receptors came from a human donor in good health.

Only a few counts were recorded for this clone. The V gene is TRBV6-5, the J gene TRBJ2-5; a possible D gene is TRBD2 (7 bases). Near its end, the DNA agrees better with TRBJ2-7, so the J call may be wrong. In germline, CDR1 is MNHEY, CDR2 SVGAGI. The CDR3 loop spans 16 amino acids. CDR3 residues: CASSYTAVGGPDEQYF. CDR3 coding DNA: TGTGCCAGCAGTTACACCGCCGTCGGGGGGCCTGACGAGCAGTACTTC.

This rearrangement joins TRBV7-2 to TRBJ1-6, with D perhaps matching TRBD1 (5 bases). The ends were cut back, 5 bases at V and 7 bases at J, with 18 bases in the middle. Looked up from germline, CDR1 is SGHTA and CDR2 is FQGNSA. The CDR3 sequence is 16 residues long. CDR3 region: CASSQTGLLLNSPLHF. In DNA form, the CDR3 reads TGTGCCAGCAGCCAAACGGGACTCTTGCTAAATTCACCCCTCCACTTT.

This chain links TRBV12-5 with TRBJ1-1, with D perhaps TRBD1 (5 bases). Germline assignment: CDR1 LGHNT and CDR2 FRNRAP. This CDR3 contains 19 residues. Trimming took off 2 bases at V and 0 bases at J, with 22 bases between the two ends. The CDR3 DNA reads TGTGCTAGTGGTTTGCTGGGGGGGACCTGGGGTAAATTGAACACTGAAGCTTTCTTT. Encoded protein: CASGLLGGTWGKLNTEAFF. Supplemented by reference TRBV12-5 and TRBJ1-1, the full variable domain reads DARVTQTPRHKVTEMGQEVTMRCQPILGHNTVFWYRQTMMQGLELLAYFRNRAPLDDSGMPKDRFSAEMPDATLATLKIQPSEPRDSAVYFCASGLLGGTWGKLNTEAFFGQGTRLTVV.

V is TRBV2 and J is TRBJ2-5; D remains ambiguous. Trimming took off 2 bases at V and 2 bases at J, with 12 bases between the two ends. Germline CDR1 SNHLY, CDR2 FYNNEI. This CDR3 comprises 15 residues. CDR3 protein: CASSELRYRQETQYF. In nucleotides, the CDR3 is TGTGCCAGCAGTGAACTTAGGTACAGACAAGAGACCCAGTACTTC.

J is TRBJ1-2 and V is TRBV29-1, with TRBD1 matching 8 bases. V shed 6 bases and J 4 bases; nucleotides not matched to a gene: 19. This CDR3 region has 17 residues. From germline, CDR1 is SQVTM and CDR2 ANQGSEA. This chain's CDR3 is CSVPNPPDRGWGYGYTF. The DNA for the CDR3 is TGCAGCGTCCCGAACCCCCCTGACAGGGGATGGGGCTATGGCTACACCTTC.

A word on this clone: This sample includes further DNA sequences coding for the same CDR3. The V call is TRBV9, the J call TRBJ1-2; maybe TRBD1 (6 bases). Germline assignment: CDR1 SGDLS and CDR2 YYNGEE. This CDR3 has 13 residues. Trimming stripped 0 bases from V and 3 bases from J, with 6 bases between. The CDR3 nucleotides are TGTGCCAGCAGCGTAGGGACAGACTATGGCTACACCTTC. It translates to CASSVGTDYGYTF.

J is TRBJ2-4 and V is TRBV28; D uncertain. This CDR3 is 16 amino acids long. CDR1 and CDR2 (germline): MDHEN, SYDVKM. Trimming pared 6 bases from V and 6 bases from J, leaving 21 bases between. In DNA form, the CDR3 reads TGTGCCAGCAGCGAACCCATAGTCTCTCCCCTAAACATTCAGTACTTC. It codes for CASSEPIVSPLNIQYF.

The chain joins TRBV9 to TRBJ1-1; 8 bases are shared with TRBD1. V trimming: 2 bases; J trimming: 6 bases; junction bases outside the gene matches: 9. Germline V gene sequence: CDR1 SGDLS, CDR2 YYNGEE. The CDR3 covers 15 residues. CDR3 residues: CASSVSQGGGSEAFF. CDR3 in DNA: TGTGCCAGCAGCGTGTCACAGGGGGGAGGCTCTGAAGCTTTCTTT.

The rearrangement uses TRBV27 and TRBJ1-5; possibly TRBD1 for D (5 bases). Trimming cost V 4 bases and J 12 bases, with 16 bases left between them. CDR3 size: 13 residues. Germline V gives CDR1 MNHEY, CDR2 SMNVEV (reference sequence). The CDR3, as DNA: TGTGCCAGCAGTTCCTCCATCAGGGCGCACCAGCATTTT. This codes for CASSSSIRAHQHF.

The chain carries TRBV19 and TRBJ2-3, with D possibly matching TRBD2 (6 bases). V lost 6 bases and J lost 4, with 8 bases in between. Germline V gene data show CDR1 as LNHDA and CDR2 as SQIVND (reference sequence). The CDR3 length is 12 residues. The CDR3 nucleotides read TGTGCCAGTAGGACTAGAGCAGATACGCAGTATTTT. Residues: CASRTRADTQYF.